Listed below are T cell receptor beta chains from one sample, sequenced in a study of T cells expressing NK-cell markers. TCRdb reprocessed the 5' RACE reads and keeps a single row for each CDR3 protein, giving no DNA. The table lists about 120,000 distinct CDR3 sequences. The sequencing input was blood T cells: a sorted CD56 or NKG2C T cell subset, CD4+ or CD8+ T cells, or bulk PBMC T cells (not recorded which). The receptors stem from a woman aged 18 to 75 in good health. The CDR3 runs from the conserved cysteine through the conserved F or W. Each record gives: J gene, CDR3 length, V gene, CDR3 protein.

TRBJ2-1 | 13 | TRBV6-5 | CASSYSGGGEQFF
TRBJ1-1 | 16 | TRBV5-1 | CASSLEYRQLNTEAFF
TRBJ2-2 | 17 | TRBV7-6 | CASSLDPSGGNTGELFF
TRBJ2-1 | 13 | TRBV20-1 | CSARVGALNEQFF
TRBJ1-5 | 14 | TRBV12-3/TRBV12-4 | CASSFLGSNQPQHF
TRBJ2-2 | 13 | TRBV13 | CASSLLGPGELFF
TRBJ2-7 | 16 | TRBV4-3 | CASSPETSGGYYEQYF
TRBJ2-4 | 15 | TRBV5-8 | CASSLGTTGENVQYF
TRBJ2-5 | 16 | TRBV3-1 | CARVPRPLEGEKTQYF
TRBJ2-1 | 16 | TRBV7-9 | CASSLAIGSKYNEQFF
TRBJ1-1 | 13 | TRBV7-2 | CASSFSIGSEAFF
TRBJ2-1 | 16 | TRBV7-2 | CASSWDSLSSYNEQFF
TRBJ2-7 | 14 | TRBV29-1 | CSVLEVAGKYEQYF
TRBJ2-1 | 15 | TRBV6-1 | CASSGSGTNGNEQFF
TRBJ2-1 | 16 | TRBV24-1 | CATSEWTTWSHNEQFF
TRBJ1-4 | 16 | TRBV23-1 | CASSHDRGGENEKLFF
TRBJ1-4 | 15 | TRBV28 | CASSFKAITNEKLFF
TRBJ2-1 | 18 | TRBV5-6 | CASSLPRRTKATYNEQFF
TRBJ2-2 | 14 | TRBV28 | CAVCPISNTGELFF
TRBJ2-5 | 14 | TRBV28 | CASSEGQLQETQYF
TRBJ1-1 | 15 | TRBV7-6 | CASSAKGGAYTEAFF
TRBJ2-3 | 13 | TRBV27 | CASSFSNTDTQYF
TRBJ2-1 | 17 | TRBV19 | CASSIKGAGGVGNEQFF
TRBJ1-5 | 14 | TRBV25-1 | CASSDLESSQPQHF
TRBJ2-4 | 16 | TRBV20-1 | CSARSGTSLPQYIQYF
TRBJ2-3 | 11 | TRBV21-1 | CARYYRDTQYF
TRBJ2-7 | 16 | TRBV20-1 | CSAILAGGPFTSEQYF
TRBJ2-3 | 15 | TRBV6-5 | CASSYKTGLTDTQYF
TRBJ2-3 | 15 | TRBV4-3 | CASSQVARGTDTQYF
TRBJ2-1 | 14 | TRBV11-2 | CASNEGLINGEQFF
TRBJ2-1 | 15 | TRBV29-1 | CSVEDGAGADNEQFF
TRBJ1-1 | 13 | TRBV6-4 | CASSVTASTEAFF
TRBJ2-1 | 15 | TRBV21-1 | CASSKRDRYYNEQFF